This TCR beta chain was captured in a study of shared T cell receptors in the human thymus. Sequencing was performed with immunoSEQ multiplex PCR; in TCRdb, only in-frame clones are kept and a portion is missing. The table includes about 380,000 clones, more than 85% detected once. This clone was recorded only once. CDR3 length equals 16 residues. V was trimmed by 6 bases and J by 5 bases, leaving 22 bases between them. Per germline, CDR1 SGHTA and CDR2 FQGNSA. Source material: thymocytes. This clonotype originated in a human donor. The chain uses TRBV7-2 and TRBJ2-5, with no clear D. The CDR3 DNA sequence: TGTGCCAGCAGGTCAAAAAACAGTCAAACTCGGGAGACCCAGTACTTC. Protein sequence: CASRSKNSQTRETQYF.